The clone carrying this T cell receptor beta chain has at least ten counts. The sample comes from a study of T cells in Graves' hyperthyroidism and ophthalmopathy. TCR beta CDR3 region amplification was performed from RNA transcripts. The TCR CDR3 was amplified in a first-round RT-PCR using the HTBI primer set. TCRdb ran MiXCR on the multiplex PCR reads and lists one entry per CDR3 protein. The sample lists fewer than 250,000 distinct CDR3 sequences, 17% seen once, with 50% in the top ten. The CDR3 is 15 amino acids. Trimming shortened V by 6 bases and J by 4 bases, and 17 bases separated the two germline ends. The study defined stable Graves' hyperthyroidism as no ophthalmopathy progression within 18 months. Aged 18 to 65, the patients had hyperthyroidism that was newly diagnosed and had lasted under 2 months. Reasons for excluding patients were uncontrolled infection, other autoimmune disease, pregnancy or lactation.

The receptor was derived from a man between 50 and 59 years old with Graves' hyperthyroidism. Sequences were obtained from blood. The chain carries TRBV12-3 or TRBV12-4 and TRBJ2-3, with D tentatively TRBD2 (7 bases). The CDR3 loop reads CASRNYREGPDTQYF. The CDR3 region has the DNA TGTGCCAGCAGAAACTACAGGGAGGGCCCAGATACGCAGTATTTT.